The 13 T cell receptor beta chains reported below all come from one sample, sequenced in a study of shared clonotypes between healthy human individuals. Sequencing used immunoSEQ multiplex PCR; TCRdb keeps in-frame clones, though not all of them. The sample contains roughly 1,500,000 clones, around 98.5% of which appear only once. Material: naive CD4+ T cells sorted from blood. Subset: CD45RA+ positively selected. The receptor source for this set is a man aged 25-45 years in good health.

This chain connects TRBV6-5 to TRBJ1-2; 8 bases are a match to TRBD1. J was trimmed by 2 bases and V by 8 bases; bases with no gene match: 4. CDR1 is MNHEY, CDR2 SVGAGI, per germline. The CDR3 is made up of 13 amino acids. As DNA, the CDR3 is TGTGCCAGCCGCAGACAGGGGAACTATGGCTACACCTTC. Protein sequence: CASRRQGNYGYTF.

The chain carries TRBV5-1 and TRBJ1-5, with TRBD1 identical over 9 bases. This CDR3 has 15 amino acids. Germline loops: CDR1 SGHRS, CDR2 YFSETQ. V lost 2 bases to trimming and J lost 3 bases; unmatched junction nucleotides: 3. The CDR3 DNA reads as TGCGCCAGCAGCTTCGGGACAGGGCCCAATCAGCCCCAGCATTTT. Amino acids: CASSFGTGPNQPQHF.

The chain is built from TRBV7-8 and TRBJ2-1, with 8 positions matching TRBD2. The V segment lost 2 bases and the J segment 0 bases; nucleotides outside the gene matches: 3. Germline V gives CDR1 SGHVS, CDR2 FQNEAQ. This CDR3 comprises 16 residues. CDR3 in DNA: TGTGCCAGCAGCTTAAATGCGGGAGGCTCCTACAATGAGCAGTTCTTC. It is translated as CASSLNAGGSYNEQFF.

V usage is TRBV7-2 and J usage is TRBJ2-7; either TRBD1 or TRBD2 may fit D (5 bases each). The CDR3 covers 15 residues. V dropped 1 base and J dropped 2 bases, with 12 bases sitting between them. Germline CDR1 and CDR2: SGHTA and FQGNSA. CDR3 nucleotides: TGTGCCAGCAGCTTAGTGGACGGGGCCGCCTACGAGCAGTACTTC. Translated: CASSLVDGAAYEQYF. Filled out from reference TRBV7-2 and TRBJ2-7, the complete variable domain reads GAGVSQSPSNKVTEKGKDVELRCDPISGHTALYWYRQSLGQGLEFLIYFQGNSAPDKSGLPSDRFSAERTGGSVSTLTIQRTQQEDSAVYLCASSLVDGAAYEQYFGPGTRLTVT.

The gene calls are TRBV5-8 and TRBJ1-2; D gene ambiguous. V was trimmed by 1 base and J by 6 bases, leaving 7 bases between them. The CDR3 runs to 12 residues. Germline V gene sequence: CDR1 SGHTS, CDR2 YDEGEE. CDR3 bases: TGTGCCAGCAGCTTGACTCTCGATGGCTACACCTTC. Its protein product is CASSLTLDGYTF.

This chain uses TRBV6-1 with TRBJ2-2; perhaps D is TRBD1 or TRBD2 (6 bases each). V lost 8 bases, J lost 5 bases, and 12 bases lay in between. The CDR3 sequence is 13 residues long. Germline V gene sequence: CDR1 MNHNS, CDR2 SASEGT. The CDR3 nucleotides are TGTGCCAGCGGAGGGGGGCGGACCGGGGAGCTGTTTTTT. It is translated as CASGGGRTGELFF.

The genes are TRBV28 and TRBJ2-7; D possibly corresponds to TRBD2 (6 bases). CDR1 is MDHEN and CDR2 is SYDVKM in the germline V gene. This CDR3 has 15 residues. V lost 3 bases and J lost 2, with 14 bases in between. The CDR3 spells CASSLRGLTTYEQYF. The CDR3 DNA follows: TGTGCCAGCAGTTTGAGGGGACTGACTACCTACGAGCAGTACTTC. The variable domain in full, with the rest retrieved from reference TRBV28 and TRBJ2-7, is DVKVTQSSRYLVKRTGEKVFLECVQDMDHENMFWYRQDPGLGLRLIYFSYDVKMKEKGDIPEGYSVSREKKERFSLILESASTNQTSMYLCASSLRGLTTYEQYFGPGTRLTVT.

The CDR3 reads CASRQTLAKNIQYF. CDR3 sequence (DNA): TGTGCCAGCAGACAAACCTTAGCCAAAAACATTCAGTACTTC. J is TRBJ2-4 and V is TRBV27, with no clear D. Trimming left V 6 bases short and J 0 bases short, with 9 bases between. This CDR3 contains 14 residues. Germline V gives CDR1 MNHEY, CDR2 SMNVEV (reference sequence).

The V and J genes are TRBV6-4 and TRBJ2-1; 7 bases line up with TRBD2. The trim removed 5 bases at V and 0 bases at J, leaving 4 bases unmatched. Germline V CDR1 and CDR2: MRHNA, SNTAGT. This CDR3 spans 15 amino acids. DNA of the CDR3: TGTGCCAGCAGTAAAGCGGGAAACTCCTACAATGAGCAGTTCTTC. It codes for CASSKAGNSYNEQFF.

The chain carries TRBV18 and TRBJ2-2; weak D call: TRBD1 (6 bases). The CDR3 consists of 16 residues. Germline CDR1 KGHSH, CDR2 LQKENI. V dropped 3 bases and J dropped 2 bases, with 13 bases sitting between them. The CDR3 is CASSPVRGINTGELFF. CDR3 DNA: TGTGCCAGCTCACCGGTCAGGGGTATAAACACCGGGGAGCTGTTTTTT.

CDR3 amino acids: CASNGVYNEQFF. DNA of the CDR3: TGTGCCAGCAATGGGGTGTACAATGAGCAGTTCTTC. The chain is built from TRBV28 and TRBJ2-1, with D uncertain. The germline V gene has CDR1 MDHEN and CDR2 SYDVKM. V was clipped by 7 bases and J by 4 bases, with 8 bases between them. The CDR3 runs to 12 residues.

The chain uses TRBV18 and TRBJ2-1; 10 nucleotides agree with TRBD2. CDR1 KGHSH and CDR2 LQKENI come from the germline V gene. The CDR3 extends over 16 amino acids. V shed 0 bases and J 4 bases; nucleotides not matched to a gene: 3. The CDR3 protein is CASSPPGTSDYNEQFF. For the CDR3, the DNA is TGTGCCAGCTCACCACCCGGGACTAGCGATTACAATGAGCAGTTCTTC.

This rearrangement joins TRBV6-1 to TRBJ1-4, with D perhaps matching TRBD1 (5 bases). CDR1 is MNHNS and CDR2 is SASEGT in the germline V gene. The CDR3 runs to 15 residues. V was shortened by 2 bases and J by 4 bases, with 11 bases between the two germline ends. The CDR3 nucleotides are TGTGCCAGCAGTGAATGGGGCAGCCATAATGAAAAACTGTTTTTT. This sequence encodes CASSEWGSHNEKLFF.